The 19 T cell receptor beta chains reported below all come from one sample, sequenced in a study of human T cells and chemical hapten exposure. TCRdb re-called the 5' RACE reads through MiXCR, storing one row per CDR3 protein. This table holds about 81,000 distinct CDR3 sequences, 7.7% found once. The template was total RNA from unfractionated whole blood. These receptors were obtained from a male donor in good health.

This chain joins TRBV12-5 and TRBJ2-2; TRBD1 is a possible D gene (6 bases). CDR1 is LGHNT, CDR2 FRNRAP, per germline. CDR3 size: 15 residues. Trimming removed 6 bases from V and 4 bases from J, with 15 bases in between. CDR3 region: CASGPLRTVTGELFF. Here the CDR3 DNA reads TGTGCTAGTGGACCTCTTCGGACAGTCACCGGGGAGCTGTTTTTT.

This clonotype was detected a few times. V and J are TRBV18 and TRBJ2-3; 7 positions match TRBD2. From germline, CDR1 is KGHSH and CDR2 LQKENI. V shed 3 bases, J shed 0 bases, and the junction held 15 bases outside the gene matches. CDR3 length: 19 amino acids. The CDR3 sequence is CASSPRGGGGELSTDTQYF. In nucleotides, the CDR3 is TGTGCCAGCTCACCCCGTGGCGGCGGGGGAGAACTCAGCACAGATACGCAGTATTTT.

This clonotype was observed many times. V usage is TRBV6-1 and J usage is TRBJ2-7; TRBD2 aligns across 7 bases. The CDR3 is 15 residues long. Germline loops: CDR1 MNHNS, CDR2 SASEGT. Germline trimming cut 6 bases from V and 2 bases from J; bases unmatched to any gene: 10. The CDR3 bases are TGTGCCAGCAGCCTATTGGTTCTAGCGGCCTACGAGCAGTACTTC. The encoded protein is CASSLLVLAAYEQYF.

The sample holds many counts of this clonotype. This CDR3 is CASSFSAGSTGELFF. For the CDR3, the DNA is TGTGCCAGCAGCTTCTCGGCTGGATCCACCGGGGAGCTGTTTTTT. The chain joins TRBV7-7 to TRBJ2-2; D is undetermined. This CDR3 contains 15 residues. Trimming removed 3 bases from V and 4 bases from J, with 12 bases in between. Germline CDR1 and CDR2: SSHAT and FNYEAQ (reference sequence). Variable domain in full (rest from reference TRBV7-7 and TRBJ2-2): GAGVSQSPRYKVTKRGQDVTLRCDPISSHATLYWYQQALGQGPEFLTYFNYEAQPDKSGLPSDRFSAERPEGSISTLTIQRTEQRDSAMYRCASSFSAGSTGELFFGEGSRLTVL.

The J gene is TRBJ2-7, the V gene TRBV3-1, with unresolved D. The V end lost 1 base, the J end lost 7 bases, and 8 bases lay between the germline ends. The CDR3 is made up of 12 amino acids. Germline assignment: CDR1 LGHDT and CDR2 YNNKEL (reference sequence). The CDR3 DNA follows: TGTGCCAGCAGCCAAGTGGTCGGAGAGCAGTACTTC. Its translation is CASSQVVGEQYF.

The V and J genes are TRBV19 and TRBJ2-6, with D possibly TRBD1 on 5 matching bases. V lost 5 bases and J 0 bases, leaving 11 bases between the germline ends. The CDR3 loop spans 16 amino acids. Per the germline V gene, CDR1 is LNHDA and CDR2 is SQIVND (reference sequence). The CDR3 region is CASSVLQASGANVLTF. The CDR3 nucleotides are TGTGCCAGTAGTGTTTTACAGGCCTCTGGGGCCAACGTCCTGACTTTC.

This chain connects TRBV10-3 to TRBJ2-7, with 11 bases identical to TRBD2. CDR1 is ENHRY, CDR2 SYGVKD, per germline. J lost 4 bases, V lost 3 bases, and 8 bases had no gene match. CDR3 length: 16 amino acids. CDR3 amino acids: CAISDSETSGGYEQYF. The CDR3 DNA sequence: TGTGCCATCAGTGATTCGGAAACTAGCGGGGGTTACGAGCAGTACTTC.

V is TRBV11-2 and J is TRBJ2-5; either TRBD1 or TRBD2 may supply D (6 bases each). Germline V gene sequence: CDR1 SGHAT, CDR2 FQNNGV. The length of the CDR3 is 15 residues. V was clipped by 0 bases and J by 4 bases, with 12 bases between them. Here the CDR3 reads CASSLEVGGLETQYF. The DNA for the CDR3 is TGTGCCAGCAGCTTAGAGGTTGGGGGGCTAGAGACCCAGTACTTC.

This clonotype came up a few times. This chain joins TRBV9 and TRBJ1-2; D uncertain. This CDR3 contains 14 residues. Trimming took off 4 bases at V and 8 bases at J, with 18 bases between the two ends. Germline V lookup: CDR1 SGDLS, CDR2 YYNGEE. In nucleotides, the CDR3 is TGTGCCAGCAGCCCACCGGGTAGTGGTGGGGGCTACACCTTC. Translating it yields CASSPPGSGGGYTF.

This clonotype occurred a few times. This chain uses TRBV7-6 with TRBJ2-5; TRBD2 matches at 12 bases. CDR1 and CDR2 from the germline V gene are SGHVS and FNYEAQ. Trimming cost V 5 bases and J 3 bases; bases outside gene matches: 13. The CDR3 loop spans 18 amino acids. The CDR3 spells CASSPRSRGLAGEETQYF. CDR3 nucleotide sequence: TGTGCCAGCAGCCCCCGTTCGCGGGGACTAGCGGGCGAAGAGACCCAGTACTTC.

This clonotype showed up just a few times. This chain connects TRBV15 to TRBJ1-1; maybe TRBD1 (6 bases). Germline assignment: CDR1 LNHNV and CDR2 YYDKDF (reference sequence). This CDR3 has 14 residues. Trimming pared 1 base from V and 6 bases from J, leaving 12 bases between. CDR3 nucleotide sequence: TGTGCCACCAGCAGAGGTGAACAGGGTGCTGAAGCTTTCTTT. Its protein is CATSRGEQGAEAFF.

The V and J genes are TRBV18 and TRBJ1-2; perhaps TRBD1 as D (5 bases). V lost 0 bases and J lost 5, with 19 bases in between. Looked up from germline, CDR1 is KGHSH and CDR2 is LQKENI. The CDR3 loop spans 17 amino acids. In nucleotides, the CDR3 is TGTGCCAGCTCACCACCGTTTAGCAGGCCGGGGGATTATGGCTACACCTTC. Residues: CASSPPFSRPGDYGYTF.

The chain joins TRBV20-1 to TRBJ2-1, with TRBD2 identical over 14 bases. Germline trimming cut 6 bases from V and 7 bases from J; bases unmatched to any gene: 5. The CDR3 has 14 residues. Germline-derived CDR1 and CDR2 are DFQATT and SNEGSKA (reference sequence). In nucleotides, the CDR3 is TGCAGTGCAACCGGGACTAGCGGGAGTAATGAGCAGTTCTTC. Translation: CSATGTSGSNEQFF.

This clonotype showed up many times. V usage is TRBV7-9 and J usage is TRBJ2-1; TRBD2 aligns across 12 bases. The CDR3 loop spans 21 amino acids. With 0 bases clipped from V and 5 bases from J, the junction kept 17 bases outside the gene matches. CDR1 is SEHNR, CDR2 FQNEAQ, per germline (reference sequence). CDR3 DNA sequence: TGTGCCAGCAGCTTAGCGCGACGGGGGCTAGCGGGAGGGCCCGGCCACAATGAGCAGTTCTTC. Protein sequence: CASSLARRGLAGGPGHNEQFF.

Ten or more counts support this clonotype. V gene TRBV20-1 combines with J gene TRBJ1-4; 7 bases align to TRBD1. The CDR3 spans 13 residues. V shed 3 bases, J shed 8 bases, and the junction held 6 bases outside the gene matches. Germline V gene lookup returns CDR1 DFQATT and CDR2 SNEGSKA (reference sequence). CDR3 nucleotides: TGCAGTGCTAGTGAGGGGGCGGGAGAAAAACTGTTTTTT. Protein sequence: CSASEGAGEKLFF.

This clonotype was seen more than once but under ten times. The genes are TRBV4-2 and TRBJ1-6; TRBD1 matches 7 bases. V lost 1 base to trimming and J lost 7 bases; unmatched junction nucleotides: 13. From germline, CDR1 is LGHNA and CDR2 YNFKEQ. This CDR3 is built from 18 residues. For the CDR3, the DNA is TGTGCCAGCAGCCAAGCCCCAGGGAGGGACAGTCTAAATTCACCCCTCCACTTT. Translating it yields CASSQAPGRDSLNSPLHF.

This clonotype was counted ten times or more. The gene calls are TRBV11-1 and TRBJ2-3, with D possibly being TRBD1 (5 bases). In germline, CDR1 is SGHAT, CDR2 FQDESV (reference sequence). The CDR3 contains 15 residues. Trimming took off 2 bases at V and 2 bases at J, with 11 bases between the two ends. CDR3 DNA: TGTGCCAGCAGCTTACAAGAGACAGCCACAGATACGCAGTATTTT. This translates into CASSLQETATDTQYF.

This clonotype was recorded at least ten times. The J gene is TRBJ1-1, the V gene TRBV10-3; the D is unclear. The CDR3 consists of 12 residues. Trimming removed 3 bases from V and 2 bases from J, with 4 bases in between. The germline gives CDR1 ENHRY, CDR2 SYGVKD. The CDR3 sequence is CAISDSNTEAFF. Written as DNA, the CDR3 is TGTGCCATCAGTGACAGCAACACTGAAGCTTTCTTT.

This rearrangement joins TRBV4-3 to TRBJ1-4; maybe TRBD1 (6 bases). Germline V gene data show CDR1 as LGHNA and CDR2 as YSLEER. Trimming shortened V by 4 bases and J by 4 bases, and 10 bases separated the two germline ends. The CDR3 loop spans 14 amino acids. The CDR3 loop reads CASSRTDVNEKLFF. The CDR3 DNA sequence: TGCGCCAGCAGCCGGACAGATGTTAATGAAAAACTGTTTTTT.